The 6 T cell receptor beta chains reported below all come from one sample, sequenced in a study of cytomegalovirus exposure and HLA in healthy donors (dated 2017 in TCRdb). Preparation of the library involved the immunoSEQ multiplex PCR assay. A mixture of 60 forward primers for TCR Vbeta segments and 13 reverse primers for TCR Jbeta segments was used in the multiplex PCR. TCRdb limited this immuneACCESS table to in-frame rearrangements with V and J called. A share of clones is missing; checked studies link under half to unresolved V genes, and the rest is unexplained. The sample table records approximately 150,000 clones; just over 70% of these occur just once. The ten largest make up over 2% of the sample. Sequenced: PBMCs. These TCRs come from a human donor in good health.

There are a few counts of this clone. The chain couples TRBV2 to TRBJ2-3; TRBD1 is a possible D gene (5 bases). CDR3 length: 14 residues. Trimming stripped 2 bases from V and 5 bases from J, with 11 bases between. Germline V gene lookup returns CDR1 SNHLY and CDR2 FYNNEI. CDR3 region: CASSELGAEDTQYF. The CDR3 region has the DNA TGTGCCAGCAGTGAACTTGGGGCGGAAGATACGCAGTATTTT.

The chain carries TRBV12-5 and TRBJ1-3, with a possible D match to TRBD1 (5 bases). The CDR3 covers 14 residues. Trimming took 1 base from V and 3 from J, leaving 7 bases between them. The germline V gene has CDR1 LGHNT and CDR2 FRNRAP. This chain's CDR3 is CASGLGGGGNTIYF. The CDR3 bases are TGTGCTAGTGGTTTGGGCGGGGGTGGAAACACCATATATTTT. Full variable domain (remainder filled in from reference TRBV12-5 and TRBJ1-3): DARVTQTPRHKVTEMGQEVTMRCQPILGHNTVFWYRQTMMQGLELLAYFRNRAPLDDSGMPKDRFSAEMPDATLATLKIQPSEPRDSAVYFCASGLGGGGNTIYFGEGSWLTVV.

This clone was picked up one time. This sequence joins TRBV7-9 and TRBJ1-2; D unclear. The length of the CDR3 is 16 residues. Germline CDR1 reads SEHNR; CDR2 reads FQNEAQ (reference sequence). Deletions cut 2 bases from V and 2 bases from J, with 15 bases between. CDR3 residues: CASSLWGEPGNYGYTF. CDR3 bases: TGTGCCAGCAGCTTATGGGGAGAGCCGGGAAACTATGGCTACACCTTC.

This sequence joins TRBV18 and TRBJ1-6; D unclear. The CDR3 is made up of 15 amino acids. V lost 3 bases and J 1 base, leaving 7 bases between the germline ends. From germline, CDR1 is KGHSH and CDR2 LQKENI. This chain's CDR3 is CASSPEVSYNSPLHF. Written as DNA, the CDR3 is TGTGCCAGCTCACCGGAGGTTTCCTATAATTCACCCCTCCACTTT.

The J gene is TRBJ1-3, the V gene TRBV5-1, with a weak D call TRBD1 (5 bases). The CDR3 is 15 amino acids. Per the germline V gene, CDR1 is SGHRS and CDR2 is YFSETQ. V was pared by 4 bases and J by 1 base, with 12 bases between. CDR3 nucleotides: TGCGCCAGCAGCCGTGACAGTACTTCTGGAAACACCATATATTTT. Its protein is CASSRDSTSGNTIYF. The full variable domain, in which reference TRBV5-1 and TRBJ1-3 provide the parts outside the CDR3, is KAGVTQTPRYLIKTRGQQVTLSCSPISGHRSVSWYQQTPGQGLQFLFEYFSETQRNKGNFPGRFSGRQFSNSRSEMNVSTLELGDSALYLCASSRDSTSGNTIYFGEGSWLTVV.

Only a few counts were recorded for this clone. This rearrangement joins TRBV30 to TRBJ1-1, with TRBD1 matching over 8 bases. The V segment lost 3 bases and the J segment 7 bases; nucleotides outside the gene matches: 4. This CDR3 has 12 amino acids. Germline V gives CDR1 GTSNPN, CDR2 SVGIG (reference sequence). This CDR3 is CAWSRGHGEAFF. The DNA for the CDR3 is TGTGCCTGGAGCAGGGGGCATGGTGAAGCTTTCTTT.